What follows describes a single T cell receptor beta chain. In the authors' methods: Estimation of nucleated cell counts relied on the amplification of reference gene primers. Sequencing was performed with immunoSEQ multiplex PCR; in TCRdb, only in-frame clones are kept and a portion is missing. V and J calls and clone size are copied from that table; D and trimming were computed from the DNA. The sample has roughly 150,000 clones, just under 85% seen once. The entry originates in a study of blood T cell repertoires in COVID-19. Study in general: Samples representing acute and convalescent COVID-19 were sourced from the United States, Italy and Spain.

Germline assignment: CDR1 SGHAT and CDR2 FQNNGV. This CDR3 contains 16 residues. The V end was cut by 1 base, the J end by 4 bases, with 13 bases between. Recruited during active infection, patients (from Seattle) were subsequently followed longitudinally. Sequencing used peripheral blood. The gene calls are TRBV11-2 and TRBJ2-2; tentative D call: TRBD1 (6 bases). This receptor was identified in a woman of 80 years or more with COVID-19, enrolled during active disease. CDR3 sequence (DNA): TGTGCCAGCAGCTTAGGTGGGGGCTCGGGCACCGGGGAGCTGTTTTTT. Protein product: CASSLGGGSGTGELFF.